The 20 T cell receptor beta chains reported below all come from one sample, sequenced in a study of blood T cell repertoires in COVID-19. TCRdb keeps only in-frame clones here, not all; method: immunoSEQ multiplex PCR. Altogether around 200,000 clones are present, roughly 90% being singletons, with the ten largest covering around 20%. The sample was peripheral blood. These receptors came from a man aged 65 to 79 with active or convalescent COVID-19.

This chain connects TRBV5-4 to TRBJ1-1; 12 bases line up with TRBD1. V dropped 4 bases and J dropped 6; count of bases not matched to a gene: 16. The length of the CDR3 is 18 residues. Germline V gives CDR1 SGHNT, CDR2 YYREEE (reference sequence). CDR3 loop: CASSEDGTGGQELAEAFF. CDR3 DNA: TGTGCCAGCAGCGAGGACGGGACAGGGGGCCAGGAACTCGCTGAAGCTTTCTTT.

The chain uses TRBV18 and TRBJ1-2, with D maybe TRBD1 (6 bases). CDR1 is KGHSH, CDR2 LQKENI, per germline. This CDR3 has 15 amino acids. The V end lost 3 bases, the J end lost 2 bases, and 13 bases lay between the germline ends. The CDR3 bases are TGTGCCAGCTCACCCCCGACAGGAATAAACTATGGCTACACCTTC. This codes for CASSPPTGINYGYTF.

The V call is TRBV6-5, the J call TRBJ1-2; 8 bases line up with TRBD1. J was trimmed by 8 bases and V by 4 bases; bases with no gene match: 12. Germline CDR1 reads MNHEY; CDR2 reads SVGAGI. This CDR3 region has 15 residues. CDR3 in DNA: TGTGCCAGCAGTTCCTCTGGACAGGGAGGATGGGGCTACACCTTC. This translates into CASSSSGQGGWGYTF.

The genes are TRBV7-9 and TRBJ2-2; TRBD2 agrees at 8 bases. Trimming removed 5 bases from V and 5 bases from J; junction bases left unmatched: 4. Per the germline V gene, CDR1 is SEHNR and CDR2 is FQNEAQ (reference sequence). The CDR3 covers 14 residues. CDR3 DNA sequence: TGTGCCAGCAGCCCCGGGACTAGGACCGGGGAGCTGTTTTTT. Protein sequence: CASSPGTRTGELFF.

The V call is TRBV4-1, the J call TRBJ2-7, with TRBD1 matching over 8 bases. Losses at the gene ends were 1 base for V and 2 bases for J; bases not matched to a gene: 4. The CDR3 runs 15 residues. In germline, CDR1 is MGHRA, CDR2 YSYEKL. CDR3 amino acids: CASSQGGQVTYEQYF. Here the CDR3 DNA reads TGCGCCAGCAGCCAAGGGGGACAGGTTACCTACGAGCAGTACTTC.

The chain couples TRBV6-5 to TRBJ2-7; TRBD1 matches 9 bases. Germline V gives CDR1 MNHEY, CDR2 SVGAGI. V lost 0 bases and J lost 3; bases outside the gene matches: 6. The CDR3 consists of 16 residues. The DNA of the CDR3 is TGTGCCAGCAGTTACTCCGGGACAGGGATCAGCTACGAGCAGTACTTC. As protein: CASSYSGTGISYEQYF.

V usage is TRBV18 and J usage is TRBJ1-4; D unclear. Between the trimmed V and J ends, which lost 2 bases and 7 bases, there was a span of 14 bases. Germline V CDR1 and CDR2: KGHSH, LQKENI. The CDR3 is made up of 15 amino acids. CDR3 in amino acids: CASSPGSSGSEKLFF. CDR3 DNA: TGTGCCAGCTCACCAGGGAGTTCCGGGAGTGAAAAACTGTTTTTT.

This chain connects TRBV7-9 to TRBJ2-1; 7 positions agree with TRBD2. Unmatched junction bases numbered 8, after V lost 4 bases and J lost 5 bases. The V gene's germline CDR1 is SEHNR and CDR2 FQNEAQ (reference sequence). This CDR3 spans 15 amino acids. The CDR3 here is CASSSPGLPDNEQFF. CDR3 in DNA: TGTGCCAGCAGCTCCCCGGGACTACCAGACAATGAGCAGTTCTTC.

The V and J genes are TRBV5-4 and TRBJ2-3; TRBD2 matches 12 bases. V dropped 3 bases and J dropped 0; count of bases not matched to a gene: 14. CDR3 length: 20 amino acids. Germline CDR1 SGHNT, CDR2 YYREEE (reference sequence). CDR3 loop: CASSSYRTSGIFTSTDTQYF. CDR3 sequence (DNA): TGTGCCAGCAGCTCCTACCGGACTAGCGGGATTTTTACTAGCACAGATACGCAGTATTTT.

The chain couples TRBV7-2 to TRBJ2-1, with 13 bases lining up with TRBD2. V shed 4 bases and J 3 bases; nucleotides not matched to a gene: 3. This CDR3 is built from 16 residues. The germline V gene has CDR1 SGHTA and CDR2 FQGNSA. The CDR3 DNA sequence: TGTGCCAGCAGCTCGGGACTAGCGGGGCTCTACAATGAGCAGTTCTTC. Its translation: CASSSGLAGLYNEQFF. Based on the CDR3 plus reference TRBV7-2 and TRBJ2-1, the full variable domain is GAGVSQSPSNKVTEKGKDVELRCDPISGHTALYWYRQSLGQGLEFLIYFQGNSAPDKSGLPSDRFSAERTGGSVSTLTIQRTQQEDSAVYLCASSSGLAGLYNEQFFGPGTRLTVL.

The rearrangement joins TRBV5-1 to TRBJ2-3; D unresolved. V was trimmed by 1 base and J by 2 bases, leaving 5 bases between them. Germline CDR1 reads SGHRS; CDR2 reads YFSETQ. The CDR3 is 13 amino acids. CDR3 sequence: CASSLTPTDTQYF. As DNA, the CDR3 is TGCGCCAGCAGCTTGACACCCACAGATACGCAGTATTTT.

The V and J genes are TRBV5-1 and TRBJ2-1; a weak D match, TRBD1 (6 bases). V was shortened by 0 bases and J by 2 bases, with 6 bases between the two germline ends. Per germline, CDR1 SGHRS and CDR2 YFSETQ. The length of the CDR3 is 14 residues. The CDR3: CASSLGQAYNEQFF. CDR3 DNA: TGCGCCAGCAGCTTGGGACAGGCCTACAATGAGCAGTTCTTC.

The chain is built from TRBV2 and TRBJ2-5; D is uncertain. From germline, CDR1 is SNHLY and CDR2 FYNNEI. V was pared by 6 bases and J by 1 base, with 6 bases between. The CDR3 length is 12 residues. As DNA, the CDR3 is TGTGCCAGCAGCATCATCCAAGAGACCCAGTACTTC. It encodes CASSIIQETQYF.

CDR3 loop: CASSRLAGGTGKTDTQYF. DNA of the CDR3: TGTGCCAGCAGTCGACTAGCGGGAGGAACTGGGAAAACAGATACGCAGTATTTT. The V and J genes are TRBV27 and TRBJ2-3; TRBD2 matches 13 bases. CDR3 length: 18 amino acids. Per the germline V gene, CDR1 is MNHEY and CDR2 is SMNVEV (reference sequence). V trimming: 5 bases; J trimming: 3 bases; junction bases outside the gene matches: 11.

This clone appeared once. This rearrangement joins TRBV5-1 to TRBJ1-5; 11 nucleotides agree with TRBD1. J was trimmed by 9 bases and V by 0 bases; bases with no gene match: 5. CDR3 length: 15 residues. Germline V gene sequence: CDR1 SGHRS, CDR2 YFSETQ. The CDR3 reads CASSLAGTGGMPQHF. Written as DNA, the CDR3 is TGCGCCAGCAGCTTGGCCGGGACAGGGGGAATGCCCCAGCATTTT.

The sample holds one count of this clone. The CDR3: CASSPGTYNSPLHF. The CDR3 bases are TGTGCCAGCAGCCCAGGCACTTATAATTCACCCCTCCACTTT. This chain links TRBV14 with TRBJ1-6; the D is unclear. The CDR3 totals 14 residues. V lost 4 bases and J lost 4, with 8 bases in between. Germline V gives CDR1 SGHDN, CDR2 FVKESK.

The genes are TRBV20-1 and TRBJ2-7; D unclear. CDR3 size: 10 residues. The germline gives CDR1 DFQATT, CDR2 SNEGSKA (reference sequence). Trimming took 6 bases from V and 2 from J, leaving 5 bases between them. The CDR3 reads CSAQAYEQYF. Written as DNA, the CDR3 is TGCAGTGCCCAGGCCTACGAGCAGTACTTC.

V usage is TRBV14 and J usage is TRBJ2-5; D perhaps matches TRBD1 (6 bases). V gave up 4 bases and J gave up 5 bases, with 11 bases separating them. The germline V gene encodes CDR1 SGHDN and CDR2 FVKESK. The CDR3 sequence is 13 residues long. The CDR3 nucleotides read TGTGCCAGCAGCCTACAAACAGGGGAGACCCAGTACTTC. Protein product: CASSLQTGETQYF.

This chain's CDR3 is CASSSGISNQPQHF. CDR3 nucleotides: TGTGCCAGCAGCTCCGGGATAAGCAATCAGCCCCAGCATTTT. The rearrangement links TRBV7-2 to TRBJ1-5; D is unresolved. The CDR3 runs to 14 residues. V lost 4 bases, J lost 1 base, and 8 bases lay in between. The germline V gene has CDR1 SGHTA and CDR2 FQGNSA.

The chain carries TRBV19 and TRBJ1-1, with a weak D call TRBD1 (5 bases). V lost 3 bases and J 2 bases, leaving 10 bases between the germline ends. The germline CDR1 and CDR2 sequences are LNHDA and SQIVND (reference sequence). This CDR3 is 14 amino acids long. Here the CDR3 reads CASSIRDRNTEAFF. Here the CDR3 DNA reads TGTGCCAGTAGTATCCGCGACAGAAACACTGAAGCTTTCTTT.